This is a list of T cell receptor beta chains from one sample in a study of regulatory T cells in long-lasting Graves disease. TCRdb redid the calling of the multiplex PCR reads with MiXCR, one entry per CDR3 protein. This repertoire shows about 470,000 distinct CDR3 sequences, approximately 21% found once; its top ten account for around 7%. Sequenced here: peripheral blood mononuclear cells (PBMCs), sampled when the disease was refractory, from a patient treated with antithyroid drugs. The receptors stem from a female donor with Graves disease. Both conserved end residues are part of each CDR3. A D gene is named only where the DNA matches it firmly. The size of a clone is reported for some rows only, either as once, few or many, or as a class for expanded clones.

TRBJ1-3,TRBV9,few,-,CASSNPETFSGNTIYF,TGTGCCAGCAGCAACCCCGAGACGTTCTCTGGAAACACCATATATTTT
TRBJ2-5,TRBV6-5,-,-,CASSSSSRRETQYF,TGTGCCAGCAGTTCCTCTAGCCGCCGGGAGACCCAGTACTTC
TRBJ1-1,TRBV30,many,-,CAWSLTKGEAFF,TGTGCCTGGAGTCTTACCAAGGGTGAAGCTTTCTTT
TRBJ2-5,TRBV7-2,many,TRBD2,CASSSGLAKETQYF,TGTGCCAGCAGCTCTGGACTAGCCAAAGAGACCCAGTACTTC
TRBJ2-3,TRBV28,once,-,CASSLGPKHADTQYF,TGTGCCAGCAGTTTAGGCCCAAAACACGCGGATACGCAGTATTTT
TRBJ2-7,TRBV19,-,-,CATRVSDYEQYF,TGTGCCACCCGAGTCTCCGATTACGAGCAGTACTTC
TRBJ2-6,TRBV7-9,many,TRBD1,CASSPQGSLGGANVLTF,TGTGCCAGCAGCCCACAGGGGTCCCTTGGTGGGGCCAACGTCCTGACTTTC
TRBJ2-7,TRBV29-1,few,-,CSALTGRGNYEQYF,TGCAGCGCCCTGACAGGCCGCGGAAACTACGAGCAGTACTTC
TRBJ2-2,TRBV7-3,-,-,CASSLEDLGSTGELFF,TGTGCCAGCAGCTTAGAGGACTTGGGGTCCACCGGGGAGCTGTTTTTT
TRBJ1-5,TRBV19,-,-,CASNARGSNQPQHF,TGTGCCAGTAACGCCCGGGGCAGCAATCAGCCCCAGCATTTT
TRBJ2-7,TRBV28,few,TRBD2,CASSFRGLASEQYF,TGTGCCAGCAGTTTTCGGGGACTAGCGTCCGAGCAGTACTTC
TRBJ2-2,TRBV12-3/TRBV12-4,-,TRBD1,CASSPPGQGTGELLF,TGTGCCAGCAGTCCACCGGGACAGGGCACCGGGGAGCTGCTTTTT
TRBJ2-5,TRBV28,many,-,CASRTVLQETQYF,TGTGCCAGCAGGACAGTTCTGCAAGAGACCCAGTACTTC
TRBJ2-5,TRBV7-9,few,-,CASSARTADQETQYF,TGTGCCAGCAGCGCCAGGACAGCCGACCAAGAGACCCAGTACTTC
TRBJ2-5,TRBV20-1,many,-,CSASPGGGETQYF,TGCAGTGCTAGCCCGGGTGGGGGGGAGACCCAGTACTTC
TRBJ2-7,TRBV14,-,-,CASSQDLFMGSREQYF,TGTGCCAGCAGCCAAGATCTGTTTATGGGATCACGTGAGCAGTACTTC
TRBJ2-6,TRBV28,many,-,CASSSRTEAISGANVLTF,TGTGCCAGCAGTTCTCGGACGGAGGCCATATCTGGGGCCAACGTCCTGACTTTC
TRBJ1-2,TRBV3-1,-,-,CASSQLPGANYGYTF,TGTGCCAGCAGCCAACTACCCGGGGCCAACTATGGCTACACCTTC
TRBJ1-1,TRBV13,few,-,CASSRGSGVTEAFF,TGTGCCAGCAGCCGGGGTAGCGGGGTGACTGAAGCTTTCTTT
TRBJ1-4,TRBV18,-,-,CASSTREATNEKLFF,TGTGCCAGCTCCACCCGGGAGGCAACTAATGAAAAACTGTTTTTT
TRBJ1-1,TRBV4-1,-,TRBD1,CASSQDRGRGTAFF,TGCGCCAGCAGCCAGGACAGGGGGCGAGGTACAGCTTTCTTT
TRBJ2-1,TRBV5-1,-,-,CASSELGGVDEQFF,TGCGCCAGCAGTGAATTAGGGGGAGTGGATGAGCAGTTCTTC
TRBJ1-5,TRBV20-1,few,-,CSARADHQGGQPQHF,TGCAGTGCTAGAGCGGACCATCAGGGTGGTCAGCCCCAGCATTTT
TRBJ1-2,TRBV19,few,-,CASSPRGTTQTKRYGYTF,TGTGCCAGTAGTCCAAGGGGGACAACCCAAACTAAACGCTATGGCTACACCTTC
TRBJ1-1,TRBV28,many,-,CASSSGTGTENTEAFF,TGTGCCAGCAGTTCGGGTACAGGGACGGAGAACACTGAAGCTTTCTTT
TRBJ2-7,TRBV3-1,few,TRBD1,CASSHSGQGYEQYF,TGTGCCAGCAGCCACAGCGGACAGGGCTACGAGCAGTACTTC
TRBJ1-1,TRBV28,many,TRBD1,CASSSGAGGRTEAFF,TGTGCCAGCAGTTCTGGGGCAGGGGGTAGGACTGAAGCTTTCTTT
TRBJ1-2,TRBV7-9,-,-,CASSYLWGYTF,TGTGCCAGCAGCTATTTGTGGGGCTACACCTTC
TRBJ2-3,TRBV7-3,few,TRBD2,CASSSGLAGVDTQYF,TGTGCCAGCAGCTCTGGACTAGCGGGAGTAGATACGCAGTATTTT
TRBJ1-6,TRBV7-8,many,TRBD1,CASTPGQTNSPLHF,TGTGCCAGCACCCCGGGACAGACAAATTCACCCCTCCACTTT
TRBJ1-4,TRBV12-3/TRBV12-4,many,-,CASSFGPTNEKLFF,TGTGCCAGCAGTTTCGGCCCCACTAATGAAAAACTGTTTTTT
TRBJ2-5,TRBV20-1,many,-,CSARGRARGETQYF,TGCAGTGCTAGAGGGAGGGCACGTGGGGAGACCCAGTACTTC
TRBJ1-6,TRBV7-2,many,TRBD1,CASSRGGQGISTLHF,TGTGCCAGCAGTCGAGGGGGACAGGGTATTTCGACCCTCCACTTT
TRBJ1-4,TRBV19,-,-,CASSIARSGVHNEKLFF,TGTGCCAGTAGTATAGCCCGTTCAGGGGTCCATAATGAAAAACTGTTTTTT
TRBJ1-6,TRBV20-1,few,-,CSARWAGNNSPLHF,TGCAGTGCTAGATGGGCAGGGAATAATTCACCCCTCCACTTT
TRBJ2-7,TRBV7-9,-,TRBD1,CASSSNRDRDSYEQYF,TGTGCCAGCAGCTCTAACCGGGACAGGGACTCCTACGAGCAGTACTTC